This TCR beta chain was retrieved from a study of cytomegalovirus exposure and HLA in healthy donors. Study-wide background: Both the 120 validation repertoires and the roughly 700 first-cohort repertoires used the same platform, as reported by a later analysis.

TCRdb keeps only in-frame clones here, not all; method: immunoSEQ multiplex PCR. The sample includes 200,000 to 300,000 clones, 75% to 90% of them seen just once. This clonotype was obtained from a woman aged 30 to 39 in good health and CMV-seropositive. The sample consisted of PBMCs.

CDR3 protein: CASSSGGGSYNEQFF. The CDR3 nucleotides are TGTGCCAGCAGCTCTGGGGGAGGGAGTTACAATGAGCAGTTCTTC. V and J are TRBV11-3 and TRBJ2-1; 7 bases agree with TRBD2. This CDR3 is built from 15 residues. The germline gives CDR1 SGHNT, CDR2 YENEEA. V lost 4 bases, J lost 4 bases, and 7 bases stayed unmatched.